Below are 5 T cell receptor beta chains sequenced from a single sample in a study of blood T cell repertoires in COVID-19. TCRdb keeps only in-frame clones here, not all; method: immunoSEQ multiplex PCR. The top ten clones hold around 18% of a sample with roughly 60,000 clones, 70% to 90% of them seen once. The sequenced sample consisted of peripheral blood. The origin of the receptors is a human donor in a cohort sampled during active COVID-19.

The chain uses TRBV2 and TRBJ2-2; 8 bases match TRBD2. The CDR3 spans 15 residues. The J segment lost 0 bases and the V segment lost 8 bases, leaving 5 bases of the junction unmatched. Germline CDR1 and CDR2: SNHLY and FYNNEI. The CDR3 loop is CASRGAGANTGELFF. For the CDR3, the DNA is TGTGCCAGCCGCGGAGCGGGGGCGAACACCGGGGAGCTGTTTTTT.

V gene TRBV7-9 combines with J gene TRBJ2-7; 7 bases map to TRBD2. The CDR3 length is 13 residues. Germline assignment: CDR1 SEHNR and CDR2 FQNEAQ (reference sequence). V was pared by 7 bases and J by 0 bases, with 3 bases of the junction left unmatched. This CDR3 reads CASIGGISYEQYF. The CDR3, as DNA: TGTGCCAGCATCGGGGGGATCTCCTACGAGCAGTACTTC.

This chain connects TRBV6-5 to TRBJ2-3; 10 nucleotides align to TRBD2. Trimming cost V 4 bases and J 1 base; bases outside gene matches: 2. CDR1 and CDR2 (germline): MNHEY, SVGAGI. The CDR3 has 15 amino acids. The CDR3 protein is CASSLLAGGTDTQYF. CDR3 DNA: TGTGCCAGCAGTTTGCTAGCGGGGGGCACAGATACGCAGTATTTT.

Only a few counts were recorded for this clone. The CDR3: CASSPTSGGAKVYEQYF. The CDR3 DNA follows: TGTGCCAGCTCACCAACTAGCGGGGGTGCTAAGGTCTACGAGCAGTACTTC. This rearrangement joins TRBV18 to TRBJ2-7; the match to TRBD2 covers 11 bases. J was trimmed by 3 bases and V by 2 bases; bases with no gene match: 9. This CDR3 is 17 amino acids long. Per germline, CDR1 KGHSH and CDR2 LQKENI. Drawing the rest from reference TRBV18 and TRBJ2-7, the complete variable domain is NAGVMQNPRHLVRRRGQEARLRCSPMKGHSHVYWYRQLPEEGLKFMVYLQKENIIDESGMPKERFSAEFPKEGPSILRIQQVVRGDSAAYFCASSPTSGGAKVYEQYFGPGTRLTVT.

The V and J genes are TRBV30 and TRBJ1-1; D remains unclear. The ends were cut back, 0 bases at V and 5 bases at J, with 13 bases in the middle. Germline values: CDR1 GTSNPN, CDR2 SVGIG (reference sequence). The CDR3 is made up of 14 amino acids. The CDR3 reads CAWSVYQVQTEAFF. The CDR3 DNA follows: TGTGCCTGGAGTGTGTACCAGGTCCAAACTGAAGCTTTCTTT.